One and the same sample provided the 10 T cell receptor beta chains below, sequenced in a study of blood T cell repertoires in COVID-19. Using immunoSEQ multiplex PCR, the repertoire was profiled, and TCRdb retains in-frame clones only, with some absent. Among under 200,000 clones listed, roughly 83% were seen once. What was sequenced was peripheral blood. These receptors were collected from a woman between 35 and 50 years old with COVID-19, enrolled during active disease.

Judged by abundance, this clone is medium-sized. A read error may produce the germline difference seen at one junction end. The chain has TRBV7-2 and TRBJ2-5, with D possibly matching TRBD2 (6 bases). The CDR3 is 15 residues long. CDR1 is SGHTA and CDR2 is FQGNSA in the germline V gene. CDR3 DNA: TGTGCCAGCAGTTTAGCGGCCGTACCACAAGAGACCCAGTACTTC. As protein: CASSLAAVPQETQYF.

The V gene is TRBV11-2, the J gene TRBJ1-3; D not resolved. V was shortened by 3 bases and J by 8 bases, with 11 bases between the two germline ends. Germline V CDR1 and CDR2: SGHAT, FQNNGV. The CDR3 consists of 13 residues. The CDR3 is CASSFRALDTIYF. In DNA form, the CDR3 reads TGTGCCAGCAGCTTCCGAGCTCTCGACACCATATATTTT.

The V call is TRBV14, the J call TRBJ2-1; the match to TRBD2 covers 12 bases. There are 19 residues in the CDR3. The V and J ends lost 0 bases and 0 bases, in that order; junction bases with no gene match: 6. The germline V gene encodes CDR1 SGHDN and CDR2 FVKESK. CDR3 sequence: CASSQDTSGRFSSYNEQFF. In DNA form, the CDR3 reads TGTGCCAGCAGCCAAGACACTAGCGGGAGGTTCAGCTCCTACAATGAGCAGTTCTTC.

V and J are TRBV7-9 and TRBJ1-2, with 7 bases lining up with TRBD1. Germline values: CDR1 SEHNR, CDR2 FQNEAQ (reference sequence). The J segment lost 2 bases and the V segment lost 1 base, leaving 4 bases of the junction unmatched. The CDR3 covers 15 residues. The CDR3 loop reads CASSLGQGPNYGYTF. In DNA, the CDR3 is TGTGCCAGCAGCTTAGGACAGGGACCCAACTATGGCTACACCTTC.

The chain links TRBV4-2 to TRBJ2-4; 10 positions agree with TRBD2. V trimming: 3 bases; J trimming: 3 bases; junction bases outside the gene matches: 17. The CDR3 covers 20 residues. From germline, CDR1 is LGHNA and CDR2 YNFKEQ. CDR3 nucleotide sequence: TGTGCCAGCAGCCAGGAGGTGGGGACTAGCGTTAAGGAGGTCAAAAACATTCAGTACTTC. Amino acid sequence: CASSQEVGTSVKEVKNIQYF.

The chain carries TRBV19 and TRBJ1-2; 7 nucleotides line up with TRBD1. The CDR3 is 13 amino acids. The J segment lost 6 bases and the V segment lost 6 bases, leaving 7 bases of the junction unmatched. Per the germline V gene, CDR1 is LNHDA and CDR2 is SQIVND (reference sequence). The CDR3 is CASSIQGFDGYTF. CDR3 DNA: TGTGCCAGTAGCATACAGGGGTTTGATGGCTACACCTTC.

The chain carries TRBV29-1 and TRBJ2-1; 7 bases map to TRBD1. The germline V gene encodes CDR1 SQVTM and CDR2 ANQGSEA. The CDR3 has 15 amino acids. Unmatched junction bases numbered 13, after V lost 5 bases and J lost 6 bases. CDR3 in DNA: TGCAGCGTTCCCCCGACAGGGAATTCGGGCAATGAGCAGTTCTTC. Encoded protein: CSVPPTGNSGNEQFF.

The rearrangement joins TRBV14 to TRBJ1-1, with D unclear. V was trimmed by 0 bases and J by 1 base, leaving 12 bases between them. The CDR3 runs to 16 residues. Germline CDR1 and CDR2: SGHDN and FVKESK. CDR3 sequence: CASSQEPESPNTEAFF. The CDR3 nucleotides are TGTGCCAGCAGCCAAGAACCGGAGAGCCCGAACACTGAAGCTTTCTTT.

The CDR3 protein is CASGLWGGNEQFF. The CDR3, as DNA: TGTGCCAGCGGTCTGTGGGGGGGAAATGAGCAGTTCTTC. V is TRBV5-6 and J is TRBJ2-1, with 7 bases aligning to TRBD2. This CDR3 comprises 13 residues. Per the germline V gene, CDR1 is SGHDT and CDR2 is YYEEEE. V shed 7 bases and J 7 bases; nucleotides not matched to a gene: 8. Full variable domain (outside the CDR3, taken from reference TRBV5-6 and TRBJ2-1): DAGVTQSPTHLIKTRGQQVTLRCSPKSGHDTVSWYQQALGQGPQFIFQYYEEEERQRGNFPDRFSGHQFPNYSSELNVNALLLGDSALYLCASGLWGGNEQFFGPGTRLTVL.

The chain combines TRBV4-2 with TRBJ1-4; perhaps TRBD1 as D (6 bases). The CDR3 loop spans 19 amino acids. The ends were cut back, 0 bases at V and 8 bases at J, with 25 bases in the middle. Germline-derived CDR1 and CDR2 are LGHNA and YNFKEQ. CDR3 loop: CASSQDLLLLGGVSEKLFF. The CDR3 bases are TGTGCCAGCAGCCAAGATCTTCTATTATTAGGGGGAGTCTCCGAAAAACTGTTTTTT.